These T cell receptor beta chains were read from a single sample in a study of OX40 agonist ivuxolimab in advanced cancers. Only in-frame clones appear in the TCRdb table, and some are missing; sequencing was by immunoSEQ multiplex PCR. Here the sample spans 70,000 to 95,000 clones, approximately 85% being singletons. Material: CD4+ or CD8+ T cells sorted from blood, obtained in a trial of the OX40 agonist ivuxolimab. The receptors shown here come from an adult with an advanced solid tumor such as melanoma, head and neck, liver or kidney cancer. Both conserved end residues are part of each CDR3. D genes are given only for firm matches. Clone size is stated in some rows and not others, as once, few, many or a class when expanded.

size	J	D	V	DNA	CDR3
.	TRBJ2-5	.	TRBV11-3	TGTGCCAGCAGCCCCACGTCTTGGTACCAAGAGACCCAGTACTTC	CASSPTSWYQETQYF
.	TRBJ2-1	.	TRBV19	TGTGCCAGTTCTTGGGGGACCCTCAATGAGCAGTTCTTC	CASSWGTLNEQFF
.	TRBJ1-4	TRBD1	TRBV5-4	TGTGCCAGCAGCCCCGGGCGACAGGGGGCAGGGAGGGAAAAACTGTTTTTT	CASSPGRQGAGREKLFF
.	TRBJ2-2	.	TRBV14	TGTGCCAGCAGCCACCTCGAGACCGGGGAGCTGTTTTTT	CASSHLETGELFF
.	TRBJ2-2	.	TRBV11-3	TGTGCCAGCAGCTTGCGGACCGGGGAGCTGTTTTTT	CASSLRTGELFF
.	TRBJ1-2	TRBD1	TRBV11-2	TGTGCCAGCAGCTCCTCAAAGCGGACAGGGCCCGGCTACACCTTC	CASSSSKRTGPGYTF
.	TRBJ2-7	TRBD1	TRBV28	TGTGCCAGCAGGGCTACAGGGGGGAGCGAGCAGTACTTC	CASRATGGSEQYF
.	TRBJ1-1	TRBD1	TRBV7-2	TGTGCCAGCAGAACCGGGACAGGGGGCGAAGCTTTCTTT	CASRTGTGGEAFF
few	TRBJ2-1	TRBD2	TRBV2	TGTGCCAGCAGGGGGACTAGCGGAGATATTGAGCAGTTCTTC	CASRGTSGDIEQFF
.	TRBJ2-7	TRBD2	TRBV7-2	TGTGCCAGCAGCTTAAGGACTAGCGGGACTATCTACGAGCAGTACTTC	CASSLRTSGTIYEQYF
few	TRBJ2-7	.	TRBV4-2	TGTGCCAGCAGCCAAGAGAGAGAGGAGGGGTCGTCGGTCTACGAGCAGTACTTC	CASSQEREEGSSVYEQYF
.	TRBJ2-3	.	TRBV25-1	TGTGCCAGCAATACGGGGGCGGGCACAGATACGCAGTATTTT	CASNTGAGTDTQYF
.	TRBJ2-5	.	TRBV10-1	TGCGCCAGCAGTGAGTCGGGTCCGGGATGGGAGACCCAGTACTTC	CASSESGPGWETQYF
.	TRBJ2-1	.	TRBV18	TGTGCCAGCTCGCCAGCTATCCAGGCTGACCTTTACAATGAGCAGTTCTTC	CASSPAIQADLYNEQFF
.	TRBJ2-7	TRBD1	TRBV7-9	TGTGCCAGCAGACCCAACCTGGGACAGTATTCCTACGAGCAGTACTTC	CASRPNLGQYSYEQYF
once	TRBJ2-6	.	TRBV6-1	TGTGCCAGCAGTGAAGCGCATCCTCTCCCCACTCTCTCTGGGGCCAACGTCCTGACTTTC	CASSEAHPLPTLSGANVLTF
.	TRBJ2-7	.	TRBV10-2	TGCGCCAGCAGAAGTGTTGCAGGTGGGAGCTCCTACGAGCAGTACTTC	CASRSVAGGSSYEQYF
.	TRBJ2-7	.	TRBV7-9	TGTGCCAGCAGCCGACCTTTATCCTACGAGCAGTACTTC	CASSRPLSYEQYF